The sequence of this TCR beta chain was determined in a study of T cells in Graves' hyperthyroidism and ophthalmopathy. On the study more broadly: Peripheral blood collection took place at initial diagnosis, before any treatment. Study conclusions and caveats: Ophthalmopathy, which appeared later, was predicted by the model a median around 6 months before onset.

A note on this clonotype: What it binds is not known.

The ends lost 7 bases at V and 3 bases at J; junction bases unmatched: 9. The CDR3 spans 15 residues. Germline V gives CDR1 SNHLY, CDR2 FYNNEI. The investigators amplified TCR beta CDR3 regions from RNA transcripts. TCR CDR3 underwent first-round RT-PCR with the HTBI primer set. TCRdb recomputed calls from the multiplex PCR reads with MiXCR, one row per CDR3 protein. The data hold around 420,000 distinct CDR3 sequences, with more than 15% observed a single time. The sample comprised blood. The sequence was collected from a woman under 30 with Graves' hyperthyroidism. The chain links TRBV2 to TRBJ1-5, with 7 nucleotides matching TRBD1. CDR3 sequence reads: CASTPRQGNNQPQHF. As DNA, the CDR3 is TGTGCCAGCACGCCCCGACAGGGTAACAATCAGCCCCAGCATTTT.